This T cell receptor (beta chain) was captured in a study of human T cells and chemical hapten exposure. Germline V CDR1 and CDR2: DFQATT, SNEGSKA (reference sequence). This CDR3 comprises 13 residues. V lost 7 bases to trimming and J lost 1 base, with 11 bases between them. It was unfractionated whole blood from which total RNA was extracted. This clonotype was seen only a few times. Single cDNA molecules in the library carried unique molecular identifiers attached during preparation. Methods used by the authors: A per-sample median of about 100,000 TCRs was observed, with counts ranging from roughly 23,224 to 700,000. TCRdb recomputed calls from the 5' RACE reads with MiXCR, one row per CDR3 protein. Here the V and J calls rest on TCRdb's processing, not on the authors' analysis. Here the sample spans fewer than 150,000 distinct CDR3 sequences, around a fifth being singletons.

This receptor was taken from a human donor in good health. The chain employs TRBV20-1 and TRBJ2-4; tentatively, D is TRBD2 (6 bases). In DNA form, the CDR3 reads TGCAGTGTGACTGGGAGGGCCAAAAACATTCAGTACTTC. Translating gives CSVTGRAKNIQYF.